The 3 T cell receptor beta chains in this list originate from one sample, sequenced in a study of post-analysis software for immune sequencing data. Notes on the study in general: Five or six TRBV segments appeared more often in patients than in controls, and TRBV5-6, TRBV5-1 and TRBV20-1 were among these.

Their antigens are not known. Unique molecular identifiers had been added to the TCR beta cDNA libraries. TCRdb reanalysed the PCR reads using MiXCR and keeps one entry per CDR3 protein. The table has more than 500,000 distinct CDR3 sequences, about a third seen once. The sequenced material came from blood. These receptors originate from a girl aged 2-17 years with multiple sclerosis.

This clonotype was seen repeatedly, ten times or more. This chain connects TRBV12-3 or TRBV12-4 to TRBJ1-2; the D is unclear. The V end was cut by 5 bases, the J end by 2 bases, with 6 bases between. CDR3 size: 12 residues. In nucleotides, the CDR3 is TGTGCCAGCAGTATTACGAACTATGGCTACACCTTC. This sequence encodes CASSITNYGYTF.

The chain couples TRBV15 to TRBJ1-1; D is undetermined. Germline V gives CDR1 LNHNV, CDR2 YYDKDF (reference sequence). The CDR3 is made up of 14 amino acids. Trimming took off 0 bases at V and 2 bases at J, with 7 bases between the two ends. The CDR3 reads CATSRDPRNTEAFF. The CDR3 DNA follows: TGTGCCACCAGCAGAGATCCCAGAAACACTGAAGCTTTCTTT.

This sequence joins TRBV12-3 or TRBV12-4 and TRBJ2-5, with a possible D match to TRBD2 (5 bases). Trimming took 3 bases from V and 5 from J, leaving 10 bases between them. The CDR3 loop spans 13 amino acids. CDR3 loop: CASSFRGTETQYF. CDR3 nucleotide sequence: TGTGCCAGCAGTTTTCGGGGAACGGAGACCCAGTACTTC.